This record concerns one T cell receptor (beta chain) sequence. This sample is drawn from a study of blood T cell repertoires in COVID-19. The CDR3 covers 15 residues. V was pared by 5 bases and J by 3 bases, with 17 bases between. Germline V lookup: CDR1 MNHEY, CDR2 SVGAGI. Profiled with immunoSEQ multiplex PCR; TCRdb holds only in-frame clones, not every one. The sample lists more than 95,000 clones; 81% were seen once. The sequencing input was peripheral blood. This receptor was obtained from a man under 40 with COVID-19, enrolled during active disease. The chain uses TRBV6-5 and TRBJ2-7; D perhaps matches TRBD1 (6 bases). The CDR3 DNA sequence: TGTGCCAGCAGTATATTCAGGGGCGCTGGCTACGAGCAGTACTTC. Translation gives CASSIFRGAGYEQYF.